Listed below are T cell receptor beta chains from one sample, sequenced in a study of cytomegalovirus exposure and HLA in healthy donors. Some clones are missing from TCRdb's copy, which holds only in-frame ones; the method was immunoSEQ multiplex PCR. The table records some 82,000 clones, 84% of them present only once. The sequenced sample consisted of PBMCs. The receptors derive from a woman aged 50 to 65 in good health and CMV-seronegative. The CDR3 runs from the conserved cysteine through the conserved F or W. Fields, in order: J gene, clone size, CDR3 length, V gene, D gene, CDR3 DNA, CDR3 protein. A D gene is named only where the DNA matches it firmly. Size is stated for part of the rows, as once, few or many counts, or as a class when the clone is expanded.

TRBJ2-3,.,16,TRBV19,.,TGTGCCAGTAGTTCGCGACTAGGAAGTCTCACAGATACGCAGTATTTT,CASSSRLGSLTDTQYF
TRBJ2-3,.,14,TRBV28,.,TGTGCCAGCAGTTCCTATTCCGGGACAGATACGCAGTATTTT,CASSSYSGTDTQYF
TRBJ2-1,.,15,TRBV7-9,.,TGTGCCAGCAGCTTACCCTCACAGCTCTACAATGAGCAGTTCTTC,CASSLPSQLYNEQFF
TRBJ1-2,.,14,TRBV7-9,.,TGTGCCAGCAGCTTACAGGGCCCCCGCTATGGCTACACCTTC,CASSLQGPRYGYTF
TRBJ1-1,.,15,TRBV5-4,TRBD1,TGTGCCAGCAGCTCGGGACAGGGGAGGAACACTGAAGCTTTCTTT,CASSSGQGRNTEAFF
TRBJ1-2,.,16,TRBV28,TRBD1,TGTGCCAGCAGTACAGCCCCGGGACAGGGGTTCTATGGCTACACCTTC,CASSTAPGQGFYGYTF
TRBJ1-1,.,10,TRBV29-1,.,TGCAGCGTAAGGGAGGCTGAAGCTTTCTTT,CSVREAEAFF
TRBJ1-1,.,15,TRBV18,TRBD1,TGTGCCAGCACGACAGGGACGATGATGAACACTGAAGCTTTCTTT,CASTTGTMMNTEAFF
TRBJ2-1,once,16,TRBV7-9,TRBD2,TGTGCCAGCAGCTCTACTAGCGGCCACCCCTACAATGAGCAGTTCTTC,CASSSTSGHPYNEQFF
TRBJ2-3,.,15,TRBV12-5,TRBD2,TGTGCTAGTGGTTTGGGACTAGCGGAAAGAGATACGCAGTATTTT,CASGLGLAERDTQYF
TRBJ1-3,.,19,TRBV9,TRBD1,TGTGCCAGCAGCACACTAGGGGCGGACAGGGGGAAATCTGGAAACACCATATATTTT,CASSTLGADRGKSGNTIYF
TRBJ2-1,.,15,TRBV7-2,TRBD2,TGTGCCAGCAGCTTCCGCTGGGAGGGCTACAATGAGCAGTTCTTC,CASSFRWEGYNEQFF
TRBJ1-5,.,17,TRBV4-2,.,TGTGCCAGCAGCCAAGAAGTATTAAGCGTTAGCAATCAGCCCCAGCATTTT,CASSQEVLSVSNQPQHF
TRBJ2-2,.,16,TRBV6-4,TRBD1,TGTGCCAGCAGTGACACGTTTCAGGGGGCCGCCGGGGAGCTGTTTTTT,CASSDTFQGAAGELFF
TRBJ2-1,.,15,TRBV19,TRBD2,TGTGCCAGTAGTGCCCTAGCGGGCCCCTACAATGAGCAGTTCTTC,CASSALAGPYNEQFF
TRBJ1-5,.,17,TRBV28,TRBD1,TGTGCCAGCAGCCCCGGCGGGGGACAGGGGGCCCGTCAGCCCCAGCATTTT,CASSPGGGQGARQPQHF
TRBJ2-7,.,13,TRBV28,.,TGTGCCAGCAGTCCCTCCAGGGCGTACGAGCAGTACTTC,CASSPSRAYEQYF
TRBJ2-3,.,12,TRBV11-2,.,TGTGCCAGCAGCCACGGGGTGGATACGCAGTATTTT,CASSHGVDTQYF
TRBJ2-7,once,14,TRBV27,.,TGTGCCAGCAGTTCCTCAGGGCGCTCCTACGAGCAGTACTTC,CASSSSGRSYEQYF
TRBJ1-6,.,15,TRBV25-1,TRBD1,TGTGCCAGCAGGACAGGGGGCGCCCATAATTCACCCCTCCACTTT,CASRTGGAHNSPLHF
TRBJ1-3,.,15,TRBV25-1,.,TGTGCCAGCAGTGGTGACTACTTTGGAGGAAACACCATATATTTT,CASSGDYFGGNTIYF
TRBJ2-2,few,14,TRBV25-1,.,TGTGCCAGCAGTGAAAACAGGGACACCGGGGAGCTGTTTTTT,CASSENRDTGELFF
TRBJ2-1,.,13,TRBV6-6,.,TGTGCCAGCAGTTACGCAGGTAACAATGAGCAGTTCTTC,CASSYAGNNEQFF
TRBJ2-1,.,15,TRBV7-2,TRBD1,TGTGCCAGCAGCTCTAATGGGGACAGGGGGAATGAGCAGTTCTTC,CASSSNGDRGNEQFF
TRBJ1-4,.,15,TRBV18,.,TGTGCCAGCTCACCTGGCTCGCGGGCGAATGAAAAACTGTTTTTT,CASSPGSRANEKLFF
TRBJ2-1,.,15,TRBV5-1,.,TGCGCCAGCAGCTGGACAGAATACTCCTACAATGAGCAGTTCTTC,CASSWTEYSYNEQFF
TRBJ1-2,.,10,TRBV20-1,.,TGCAGTGCTAGATCAGAAGGCTACACCTTC,CSARSEGYTF
TRBJ2-1,.,16,TRBV25-1,.,TGTGCCAGCAGTGAGGGTGGGTGGAGCTCCTACAATGAGCAGTTCTTC,CASSEGGWSSYNEQFF
TRBJ1-3,.,17,TRBV7-2,.,TGTGCCAGCAGCTTAGGAAATTCAGGGGCCGCTGGAAACACCATATATTTT,CASSLGNSGAAGNTIYF
TRBJ2-7,.,14,TRBV5-1,TRBD2,TGCGCCAGCAGACCGGGACTAGCGAACTACGAGCAGTACTTC,CASRPGLANYEQYF
TRBJ1-1,.,16,TRBV28,.,TGTGCCAGCAGTTATTGGGTAACGGGGGGGAACACTGAAGCTTTCTTT,CASSYWVTGGNTEAFF
TRBJ2-3,.,13,TRBV6-6,.,TGTGCCAGCAGTAAACAGGGTACAGATACGCAGTATTTT,CASSKQGTDTQYF
TRBJ2-2,.,16,TRBV9,.,TGTGCCAGCAGCGTAGCTACTAGCAGACGCACCGGGGAGCTGTTTTTT,CASSVATSRRTGELFF
TRBJ1-1,few,15,TRBV5-4,TRBD1,TGTGCCAGCAGCAGGGAACAGGGGGCACACGGAACGGCTTTCTTT,CASSREQGAHGTAFF
TRBJ1-1,.,12,TRBV5-4,TRBD1,TGTGCCAGCAGCTTCCGGGACAGTGAAGCTTTCTTT,CASSFRDSEAFF
TRBJ2-7,.,17,TRBV5-1,.,TGCGCCAGCAGCTCCGACCGACTTACCAGGGGTGCGCACGAGCAGTACTTC,CASSSDRLTRGAHEQYF
TRBJ1-1,few,14,TRBV28,.,TGTGCCAGCACCCCGCCCGCGCGAGGGACTGAAGCTTTCTTT,CASTPPARGTEAFF
TRBJ1-5,.,15,TRBV27,TRBD1,TGTGCCAGCAGCTTGACAGGGGTTGGCAATCAGCCCCAGCATTTT,CASSLTGVGNQPQHF
TRBJ2-3,.,15,TRBV27,.,TGTGCCAGCAGTAACGAGGTACCCCTAACAGATACGCAGTATTTT,CASSNEVPLTDTQYF
TRBJ2-1,once,14,TRBV7-3,TRBD1,TGTGCCAGCAGCTTAGACAGGGCGGTCAATGAGCAGTTCTTC,CASSLDRAVNEQFF
TRBJ2-5,.,14,TRBV7-8,TRBD1,TGTGCCAGCAGCTTAAACAGGGGTTCCGAGACCCAGTACTTC,CASSLNRGSETQYF
TRBJ2-7,once,14,TRBV19,TRBD1,TGTGCCAGTAGTAACGGACAGGGGCCCTACGAGCAGTACTTC,CASSNGQGPYEQYF
TRBJ1-4,.,16,TRBV2,.,TGTGCCAGCAGTGAACGCGGCGTTCCGGATAATGAAAAACTGTTTTTT,CASSERGVPDNEKLFF
TRBJ2-1,.,13,TRBV18,.,TGTGCCAGCTCACCTCTGGCGGCCAATGAGCAGTTCTTC,CASSPLAANEQFF
TRBJ2-3,.,18,TRBV5-5,TRBD2,TGTGCCAGCAGCTTGAGACTAGCGGGGGGGACTAGCACAGATACGCAGTATTTT,CASSLRLAGGTSTDTQYF
TRBJ1-1,once,20,TRBV19,.,TGTGCCAGTAGTATAGACGTCGGGGGAAGAAAGAAGGAGCACAACACTGAAGCTTTCTTT,CASSIDVGGRKKEHNTEAFF
TRBJ1-1,.,17,TRBV18,TRBD1,TGTGCCAGCTCACCATTCCAGGGGGAAGGGCACTTCCCAAACGCTTTCTTT,CASSPFQGEGHFPNAFF
TRBJ1-4,.,15,TRBV5-1,.,TGCGCCAGCAGCTCTGGGGGGTCAACTAATGAAAAACTGTTTTTT,CASSSGGSTNEKLFF
TRBJ2-2,.,14,TRBV4-2,.,TGTGCCAGCAGCCAAGTCGGAGAACACGGGGAGCTGTTTTTT,CASSQVGEHGELFF
TRBJ2-1,.,14,TRBV2,TRBD2,TGTGCCAGCAGTGTACTAGCGGGAGTGAATGAGCAGTTCTTC,CASSVLAGVNEQFF
TRBJ2-2,.,16,TRBV6-6,.,TGTGCCAGCAGTTACTCGAGGCCTACGAACACCGGGGAGCTGTTTTTT,CASSYSRPTNTGELFF